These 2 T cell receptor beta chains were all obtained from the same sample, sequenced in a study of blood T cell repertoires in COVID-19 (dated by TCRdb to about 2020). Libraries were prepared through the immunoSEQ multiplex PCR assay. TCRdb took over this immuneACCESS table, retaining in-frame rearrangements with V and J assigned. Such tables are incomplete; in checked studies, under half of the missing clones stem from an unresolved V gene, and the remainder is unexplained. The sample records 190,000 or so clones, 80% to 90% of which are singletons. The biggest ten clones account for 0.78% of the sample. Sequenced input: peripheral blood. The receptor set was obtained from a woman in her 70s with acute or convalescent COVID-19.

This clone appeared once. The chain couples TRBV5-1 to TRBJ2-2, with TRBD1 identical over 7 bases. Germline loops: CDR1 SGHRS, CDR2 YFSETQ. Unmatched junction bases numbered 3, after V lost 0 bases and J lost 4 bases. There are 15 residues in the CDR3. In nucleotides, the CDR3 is TGCGCCAGCAGCTTGGACTACAGGGGCACCGGGGAGCTGTTTTTT. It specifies CASSLDYRGTGELFF.

DNA of the CDR3: TGTGCCAGCTCCTTCGCAGGGGGCGGACCGGCTATCGACACCTTC. Protein: CASSFAGGGPAIDTF. The V gene is TRBV18, the J gene TRBJ1-2; TRBD1 matches at 8 bases. This CDR3 contains 15 residues. J was trimmed by 12 bases and V by 6 bases; bases with no gene match: 18. CDR1 and CDR2 (germline): KGHSH, LQKENI.